Following are 2 T cell receptor beta chains from one sample sequenced in a study of prognosis after radiotherapy for stage I lung cancer. Amplicons of TCR beta CDR3 were generated from genomic DNA by two-round multiplex PCR. Primers (each specific to one TRBV or TRBJ gene) were used in first-round PCR. MiXCR was run by TCRdb on the multiplex PCR reads, yielding one entry per CDR3 protein. The sample holds roughly 32,000 distinct CDR3 sequences, about 42% seen once. The source material was PBMCs, sampled before or after stereotactic body radiation therapy (not recorded which). The receptors derive from a donor aged 50 or older with non-small cell lung cancer.

The chain recombines TRBV12-3 or TRBV12-4 with TRBJ2-7; TRBD2 might be the D (6 bases). Between the trimmed V and J ends, which lost 4 bases and 4 bases, there was a span of 11 bases. This CDR3 region has 13 residues. In DNA, the CDR3 is TGTGCCAGCAGTTCCCTAGCGACATACGAGCAGTACTTC. This gives the protein CASSSLATYEQYF.

This clonotype was counted ten times or more. The rearrangement joins TRBV11-3 to TRBJ1-1, with TRBD1 as a possible D gene (6 bases). Germline assignment: CDR1 SGHNT and CDR2 YENEEA. The CDR3 extends over 16 amino acids. V was pared by 1 base and J by 0 bases, with 12 bases between. The CDR3 loop reads CASSLGLTGMNTEAFF. In nucleotides, the CDR3 is TGTGCCAGCAGCTTAGGCTTGACAGGAATGAACACTGAAGCTTTCTTT.